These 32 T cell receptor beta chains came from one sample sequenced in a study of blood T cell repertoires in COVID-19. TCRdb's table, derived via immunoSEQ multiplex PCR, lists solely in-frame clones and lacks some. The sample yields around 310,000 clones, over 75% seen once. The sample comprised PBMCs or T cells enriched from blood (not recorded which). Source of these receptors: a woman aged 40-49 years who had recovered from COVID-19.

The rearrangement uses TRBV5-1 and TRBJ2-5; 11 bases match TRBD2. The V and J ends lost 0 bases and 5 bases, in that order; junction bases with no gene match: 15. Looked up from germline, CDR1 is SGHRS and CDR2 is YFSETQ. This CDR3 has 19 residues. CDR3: CASSLAPVGSGRASETQYF. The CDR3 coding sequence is TGCGCCAGCAGCTTGGCTCCGGTGGGTAGCGGGAGGGCCAGTGAGACCCAGTACTTC.

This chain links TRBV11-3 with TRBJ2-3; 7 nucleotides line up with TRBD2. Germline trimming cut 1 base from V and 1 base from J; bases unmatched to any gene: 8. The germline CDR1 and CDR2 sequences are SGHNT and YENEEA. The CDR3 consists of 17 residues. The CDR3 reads CASSLGWGSGGTDTQYF. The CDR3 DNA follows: TGTGCCAGCAGCTTAGGATGGGGGAGCGGGGGCACAGATACGCAGTATTTT.

The CDR3 region is CASTTGGGNTEAFF. The CDR3, as DNA: TGCGCCAGCACCACAGGGGGCGGGAACACTGAAGCTTTCTTT. The chain links TRBV5-1 to TRBJ1-1; 9 nucleotides match TRBD1. The CDR3 is 14 amino acids. Trimming at V came to 6 bases and at J to 1 base, leaving 4 bases not matched to a gene. CDR1 and CDR2 (germline): SGHRS, YFSETQ.

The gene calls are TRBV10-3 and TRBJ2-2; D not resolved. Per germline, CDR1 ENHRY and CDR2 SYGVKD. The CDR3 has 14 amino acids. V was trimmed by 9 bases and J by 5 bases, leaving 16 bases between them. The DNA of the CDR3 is TGTGCCATACCACATCGGAGTGAAACCGGGGAGCTGTTTTTT. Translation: CAIPHRSETGELFF.

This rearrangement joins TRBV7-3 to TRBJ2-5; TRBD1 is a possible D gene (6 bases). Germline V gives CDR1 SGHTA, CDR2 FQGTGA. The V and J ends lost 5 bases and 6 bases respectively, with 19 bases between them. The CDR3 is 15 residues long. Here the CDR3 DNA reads TGTGCCAGCAGCCGGCTAGTACAGGGTGATAAGACCCAGTACTTC. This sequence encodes CASSRLVQGDKTQYF.

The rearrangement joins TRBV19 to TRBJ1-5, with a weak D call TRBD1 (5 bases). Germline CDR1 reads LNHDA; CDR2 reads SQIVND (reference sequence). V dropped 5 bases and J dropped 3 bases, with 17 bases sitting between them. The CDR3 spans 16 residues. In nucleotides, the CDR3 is TGTGCCAGTAGTTCCCAGGAATGGGGCTACAATCAGCCCCAGCATTTT. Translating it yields CASSSQEWGYNQPQHF.

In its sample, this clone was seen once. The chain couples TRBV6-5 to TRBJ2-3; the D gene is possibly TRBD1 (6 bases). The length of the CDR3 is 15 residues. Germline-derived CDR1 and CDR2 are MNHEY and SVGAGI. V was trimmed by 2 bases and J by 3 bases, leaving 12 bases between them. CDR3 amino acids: CASSYPGDRTDTQYF. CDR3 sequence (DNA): TGTGCCAGCAGTTACCCAGGGGATAGGACAGATACGCAGTATTTT.

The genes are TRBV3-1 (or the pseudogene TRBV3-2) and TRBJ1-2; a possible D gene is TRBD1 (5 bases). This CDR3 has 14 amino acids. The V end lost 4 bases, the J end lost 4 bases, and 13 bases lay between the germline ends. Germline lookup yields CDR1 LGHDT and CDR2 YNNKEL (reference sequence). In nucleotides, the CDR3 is TGTGCCAGCAGCCCGTGGGGGGAGGTCTATGGCTACACCTTC. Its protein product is CASSPWGEVYGYTF.

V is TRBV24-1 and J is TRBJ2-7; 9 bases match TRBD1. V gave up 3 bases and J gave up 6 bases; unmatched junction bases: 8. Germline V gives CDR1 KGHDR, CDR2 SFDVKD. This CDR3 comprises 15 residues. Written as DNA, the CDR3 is TGTGCCACCAGTGATCCAGGACAGGGGACGGGCGAGCAGTACTTC. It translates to CATSDPGQGTGEQYF.

CDR3 nucleotide sequence: TGTGCCAGCAGCTTAAGAGCATCAGGCGATGAGCAGTTCTTC. This gives the protein CASSLRASGDEQFF. J is TRBJ2-1 and V is TRBV7-2; D call uncertain. Trimming shortened V by 2 bases and J by 8 bases, and 13 bases separated the two germline ends. From germline, CDR1 is SGHTA and CDR2 FQGNSA. The CDR3 totals 14 residues. Complete variable domain (other parts from reference TRBV7-2 and TRBJ2-1): GAGVSQSPSNKVTEKGKDVELRCDPISGHTALYWYRQSLGQGLEFLIYFQGNSAPDKSGLPSDRFSAERTGGSVSTLTIQRTQQEDSAVYLCASSLRASGDEQFFGPGTRLTVL.

CDR3 amino acids: CASSPLGTLGYGYTF. CDR3 nucleotide sequence: TGTGCCAGCAGCCCCCTTGGGACACTCGGCTATGGCTACACCTTC. The rearrangement uses TRBV7-9 and TRBJ1-2, with D possibly TRBD1 on 6 matching bases. The CDR3 runs 15 residues. V gave up 5 bases and J gave up 4 bases, with 17 bases separating them. Germline values: CDR1 SEHNR, CDR2 FQNEAQ (reference sequence).

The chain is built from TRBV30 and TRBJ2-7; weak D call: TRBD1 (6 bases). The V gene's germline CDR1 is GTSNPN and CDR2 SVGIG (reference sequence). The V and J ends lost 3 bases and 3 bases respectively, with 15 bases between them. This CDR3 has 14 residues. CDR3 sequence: CAWSKGVGNYEQYF. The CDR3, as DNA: TGTGCCTGGAGCAAGGGGGTCGGCAACTACGAGCAGTACTTC.

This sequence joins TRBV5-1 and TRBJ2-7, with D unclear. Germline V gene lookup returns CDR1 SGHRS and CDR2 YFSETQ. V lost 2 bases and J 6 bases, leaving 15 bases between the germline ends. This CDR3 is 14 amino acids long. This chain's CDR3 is CASSFAALPGEQYF. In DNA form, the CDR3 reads TGCGCCAGCAGCTTTGCAGCACTGCCGGGCGAGCAGTACTTC.

The chain's CDR3 is CAIRQSNQPQHF. Written as DNA, the CDR3 is TGTGCCATCCGACAGAGCAATCAGCCCCAGCATTTT. J is TRBJ1-5 and V is TRBV28; the D gene is possibly TRBD1 (5 bases). The length of the CDR3 is 12 residues. Per the germline V gene, CDR1 is MDHEN and CDR2 is SYDVKM. V was cut by 10 bases and J by 1 base, with 8 bases left in between.

The CDR3 loop reads CASSAGQGGGRDYGYTF. CDR3 nucleotide sequence: TGCGCCAGCAGCGCCGGACAGGGCGGGGGTAGGGACTATGGCTACACCTTC. The chain recombines TRBV4-3 with TRBJ1-2, with 8 bases fitting TRBD1. The CDR3 length is 17 residues. Germline loops: CDR1 LGHNA, CDR2 YSLEER. With 5 bases clipped from V and 3 bases from J, the junction kept 14 bases outside the gene matches.

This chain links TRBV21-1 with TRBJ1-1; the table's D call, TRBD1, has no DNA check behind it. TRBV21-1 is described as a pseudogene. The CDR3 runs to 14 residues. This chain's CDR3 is CASSRKGAQTEAFF. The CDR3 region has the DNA TGTGCCAGCAGCAGGAAGGGGGCGCAAACTGAAGCTTTCTTT.

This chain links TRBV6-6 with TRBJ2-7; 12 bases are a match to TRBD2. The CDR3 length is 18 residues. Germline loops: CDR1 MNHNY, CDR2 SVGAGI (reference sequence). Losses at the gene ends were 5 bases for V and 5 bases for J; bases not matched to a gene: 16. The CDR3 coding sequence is TGTGCCAGCAGTCCAAGAGCTAGCGGGGGGGCGGCCAACCACGAGCAGTACTTC. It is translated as CASSPRASGGAANHEQYF.

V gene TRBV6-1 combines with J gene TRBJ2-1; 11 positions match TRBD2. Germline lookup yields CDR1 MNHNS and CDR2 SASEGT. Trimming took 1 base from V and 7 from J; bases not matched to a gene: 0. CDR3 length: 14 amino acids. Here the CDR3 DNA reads TGTGCCAGCAGTGAAGGACTAGCGGGAAATGAGCAGTTCTTC. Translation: CASSEGLAGNEQFF.

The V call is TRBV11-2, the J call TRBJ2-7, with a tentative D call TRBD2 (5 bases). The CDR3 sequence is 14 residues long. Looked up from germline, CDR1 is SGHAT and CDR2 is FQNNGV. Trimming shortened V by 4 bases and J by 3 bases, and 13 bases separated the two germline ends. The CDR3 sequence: CASSSRVGNYEQYF. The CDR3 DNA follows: TGTGCCAGCAGCTCGAGGGTGGGAAACTACGAGCAGTACTTC.

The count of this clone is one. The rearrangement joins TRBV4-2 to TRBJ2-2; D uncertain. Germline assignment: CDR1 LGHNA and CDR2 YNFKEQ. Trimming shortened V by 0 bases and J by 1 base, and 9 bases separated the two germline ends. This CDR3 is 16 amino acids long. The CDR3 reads CASSQDPSGNTGELFF. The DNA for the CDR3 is TGTGCCAGCAGCCAAGATCCGTCGGGGAACACCGGGGAGCTGTTTTTT.

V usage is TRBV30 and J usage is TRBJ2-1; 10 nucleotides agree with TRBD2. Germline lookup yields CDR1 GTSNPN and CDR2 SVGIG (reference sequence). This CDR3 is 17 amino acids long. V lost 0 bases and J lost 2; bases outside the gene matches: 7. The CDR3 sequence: CAWSVPQLAGTYNEQFF. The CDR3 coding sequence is TGTGCCTGGAGTGTCCCCCAACTAGCGGGGACCTACAATGAGCAGTTCTTC.

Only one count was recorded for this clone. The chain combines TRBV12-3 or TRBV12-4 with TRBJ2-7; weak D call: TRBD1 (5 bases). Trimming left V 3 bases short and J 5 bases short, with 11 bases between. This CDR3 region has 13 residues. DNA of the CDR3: TGTGCCAGCAGTTTTTGGCAGGGAAACGAGCAGTACTTC. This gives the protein CASSFWQGNEQYF.

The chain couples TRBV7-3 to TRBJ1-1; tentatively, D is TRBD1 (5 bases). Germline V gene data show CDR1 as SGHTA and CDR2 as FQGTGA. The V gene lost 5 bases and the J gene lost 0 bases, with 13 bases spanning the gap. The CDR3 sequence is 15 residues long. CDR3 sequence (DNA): TGTGCCAGCAGCCCTCGTGGGGGGTTGAACACTGAAGCTTTCTTT. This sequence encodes CASSPRGGLNTEAFF.

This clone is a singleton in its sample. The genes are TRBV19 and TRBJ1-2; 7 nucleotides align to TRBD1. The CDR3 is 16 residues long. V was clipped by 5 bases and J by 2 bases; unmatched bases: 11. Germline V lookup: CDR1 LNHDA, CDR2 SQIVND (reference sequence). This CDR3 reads CASSPRPGQPNYGYTF. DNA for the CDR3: TGTGCCAGTAGTCCTAGACCGGGACAGCCAAACTATGGCTACACCTTC. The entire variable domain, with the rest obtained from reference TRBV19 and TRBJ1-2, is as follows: DGGITQSPKYLFRKEGQNVTLSCEQNLNHDAMYWYRQDPGQGLRLIYYSQIVNDFQKGDIAEGYSVSREKKESFPLTVTSAQKNPTAFYLCASSPRPGQPNYGYTFGSGTRLTVV.

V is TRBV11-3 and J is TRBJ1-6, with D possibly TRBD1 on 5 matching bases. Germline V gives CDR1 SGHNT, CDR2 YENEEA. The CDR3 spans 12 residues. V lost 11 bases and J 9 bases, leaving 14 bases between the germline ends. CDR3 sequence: CAGRGVRSPLHF. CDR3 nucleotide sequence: TGTGCCGGCCGGGGGGTCCGTTCACCCCTCCACTTT.

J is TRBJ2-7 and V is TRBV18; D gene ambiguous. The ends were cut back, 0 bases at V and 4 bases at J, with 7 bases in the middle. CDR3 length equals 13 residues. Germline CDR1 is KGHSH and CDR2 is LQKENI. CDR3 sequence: CASSPPQTYEQYF. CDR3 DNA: TGTGCCAGCTCACCACCCCAGACTTACGAGCAGTACTTC.

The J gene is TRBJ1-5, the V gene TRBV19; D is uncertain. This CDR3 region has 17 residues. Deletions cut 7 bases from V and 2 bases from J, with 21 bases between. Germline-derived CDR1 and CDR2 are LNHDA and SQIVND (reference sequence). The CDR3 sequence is CASTSVRVRGGNQPQHF. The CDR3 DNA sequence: TGTGCCAGTACCTCAGTGAGGGTTCGGGGAGGCAATCAGCCCCAGCATTTT. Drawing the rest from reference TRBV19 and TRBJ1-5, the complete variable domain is DGGITQSPKYLFRKEGQNVTLSCEQNLNHDAMYWYRQDPGQGLRLIYYSQIVNDFQKGDIAEGYSVSREKKESFPLTVTSAQKNPTAFYLCASTSVRVRGGNQPQHFGDGTRLSIL.

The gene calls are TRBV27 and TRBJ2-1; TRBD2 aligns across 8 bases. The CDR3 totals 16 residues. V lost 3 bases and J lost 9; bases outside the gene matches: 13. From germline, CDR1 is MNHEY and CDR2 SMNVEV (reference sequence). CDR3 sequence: CASSLAVAGWKTEQFF. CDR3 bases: TGTGCCAGCAGTTTGGCGGTAGCGGGATGGAAAACTGAGCAGTTCTTC.

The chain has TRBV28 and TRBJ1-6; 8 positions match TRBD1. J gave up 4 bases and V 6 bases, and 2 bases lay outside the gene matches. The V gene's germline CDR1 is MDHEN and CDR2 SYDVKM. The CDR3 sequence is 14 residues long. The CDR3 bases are TGTGCCAGCAGGCAGGGGGCTTATAATTCACCCCTCCACTTT. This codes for CASRQGAYNSPLHF.

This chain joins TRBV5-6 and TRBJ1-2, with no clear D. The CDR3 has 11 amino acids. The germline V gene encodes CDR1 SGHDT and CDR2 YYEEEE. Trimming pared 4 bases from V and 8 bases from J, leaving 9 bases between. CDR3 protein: CASSRALGYTF. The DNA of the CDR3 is TGTGCCAGCAGCCGTGCGTTAGGCTACACCTTC.

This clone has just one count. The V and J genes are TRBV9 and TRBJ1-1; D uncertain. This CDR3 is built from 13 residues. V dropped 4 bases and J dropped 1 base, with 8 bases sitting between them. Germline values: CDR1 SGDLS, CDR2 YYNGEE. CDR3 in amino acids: CASSFTRNTEAFF. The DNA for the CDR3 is TGTGCCAGCAGCTTCACTAGGAACACTGAAGCTTTCTTT.

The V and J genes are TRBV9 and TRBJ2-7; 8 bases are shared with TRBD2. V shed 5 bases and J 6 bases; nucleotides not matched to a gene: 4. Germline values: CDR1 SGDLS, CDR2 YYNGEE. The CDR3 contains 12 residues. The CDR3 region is CASSSGAAEQYF. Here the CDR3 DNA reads TGTGCCAGCAGTAGCGGGGCGGCCGAGCAGTACTTC. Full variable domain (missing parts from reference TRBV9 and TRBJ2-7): DSGVTQTPKHLITATGQRVTLRCSPRSGDLSVYWYQQSLDQGLQFLIQYYNGEERAKGNILERFSAQQFPDLHSELNLSSLELGDSALYFCASSSGAAEQYFGPGTRLTVT.